This TCR beta chain derives from a study of T cells in Graves' hyperthyroidism and ophthalmopathy. Using RNA transcripts as the source, TCR beta CDR3 regions were amplified. Researchers ran a first-round RT-PCR on the TCR CDR3 using the HTBI primer set. TCRdb reprocessed the multiplex PCR reads via MiXCR and lists one record per CDR3 protein. The sample lists a few hundred thousand distinct CDR3 sequences, 15% to 19% occurring once. In its sample, this clonotype was seen many times. The source is a woman aged 30 to 39 with Graves' hyperthyroidism. The sample consisted of blood.

CDR3 loop: CASERNSGNEQFF. The CDR3 DNA reads as TGTGCCAGCGAGCGGAATAGTGGGAATGAGCAGTTCTTC. The chain is built from TRBV12-3 or TRBV12-4 and TRBJ2-1; a weak D match, TRBD2 (5 bases). The V and J ends lost 8 bases and 7 bases respectively, with 15 bases between them. This CDR3 spans 13 amino acids.